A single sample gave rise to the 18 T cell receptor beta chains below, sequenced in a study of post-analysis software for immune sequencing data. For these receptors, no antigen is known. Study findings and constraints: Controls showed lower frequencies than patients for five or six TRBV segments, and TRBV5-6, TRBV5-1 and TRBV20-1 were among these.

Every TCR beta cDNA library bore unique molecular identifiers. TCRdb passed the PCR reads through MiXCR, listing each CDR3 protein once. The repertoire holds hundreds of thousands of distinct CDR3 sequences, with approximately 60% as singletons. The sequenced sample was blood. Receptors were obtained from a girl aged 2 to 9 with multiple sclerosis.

The CDR3 nucleotides are TGCGCCAGCAGCGGGGAAATCTACGAGCAGTACTTC. This translates into CASSGEIYEQYF. The chain combines TRBV5-1 with TRBJ2-7; D gene uncertain. The germline V gene encodes CDR1 SGHRS and CDR2 YFSETQ. The CDR3 covers 12 residues. Between the trimmed V and J ends, which lost 4 bases and 3 bases, there was a span of 8 bases. The variable domain in full, completed from reference TRBV5-1 and TRBJ2-7, reads KAGVTQTPRYLIKTRGQQVTLSCSPISGHRSVSWYQQTPGQGLQFLFEYFSETQRNKGNFPGRFSGRQFSNSRSEMNVSTLELGDSALYLCASSGEIYEQYFGPGTRLTVT.

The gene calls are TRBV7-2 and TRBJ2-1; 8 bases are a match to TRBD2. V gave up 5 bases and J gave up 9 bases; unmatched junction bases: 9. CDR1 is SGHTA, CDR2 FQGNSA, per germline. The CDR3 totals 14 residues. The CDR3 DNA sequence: TGTGCCAGCAGCACCGCAGCGGGAGAGGTTGAGCAGTTCTTC. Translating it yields CASSTAAGEVEQFF.

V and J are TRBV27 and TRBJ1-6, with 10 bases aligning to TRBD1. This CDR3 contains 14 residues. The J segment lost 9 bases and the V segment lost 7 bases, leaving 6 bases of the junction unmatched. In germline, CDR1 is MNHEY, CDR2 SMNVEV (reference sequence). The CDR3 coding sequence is TGTGCCAGCACTCGAGGGACAGGGGTTTCACCCCTCCACTTT. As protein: CASTRGTGVSPLHF.

Here the CDR3 DNA reads TGTGCCAGCAGTGCATTGCCCAGGGATGTCTCGGAAGGGGCCAACGTCCTGACTTTC. Translating gives CASSALPRDVSEGANVLTF. This rearrangement joins TRBV25-1 to TRBJ2-6, with D perhaps TRBD1 (5 bases). This CDR3 is built from 19 residues. In germline, CDR1 is MGHDK, CDR2 SYGVNS. Trimming stripped 4 bases from V and 4 bases from J, with 23 bases between.

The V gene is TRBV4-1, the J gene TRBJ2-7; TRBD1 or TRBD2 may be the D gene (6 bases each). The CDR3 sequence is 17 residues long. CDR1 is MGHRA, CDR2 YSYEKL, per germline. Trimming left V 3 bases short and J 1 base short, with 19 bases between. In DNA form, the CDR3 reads TGCGCCAGCAGCCATGCGGGCATTCAGGGGACTTCCTACGAGCAGTACTTC. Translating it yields CASSHAGIQGTSYEQYF.

The CDR3 reads CASSRIGGGTEAFF. The CDR3 DNA reads TGTGCCAGCAGCCGAATCGGGGGAGGCACTGAAGCTTTCTTT. The chain is built from TRBV7-9 and TRBJ1-1; possibly TRBD1 for D (5 bases). This CDR3 spans 14 amino acids. V was cut by 5 bases and J by 4 bases, with 14 bases left in between. Per the germline V gene, CDR1 is SEHNR and CDR2 is FQNEAQ (reference sequence).

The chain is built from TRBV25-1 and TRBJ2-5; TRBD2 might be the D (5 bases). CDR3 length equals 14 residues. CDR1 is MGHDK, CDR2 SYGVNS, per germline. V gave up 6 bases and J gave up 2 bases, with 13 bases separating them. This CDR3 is CASSNRTRQETQYF. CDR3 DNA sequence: TGTGCCAGCAGCAATAGGACTCGACAAGAGACCCAGTACTTC.

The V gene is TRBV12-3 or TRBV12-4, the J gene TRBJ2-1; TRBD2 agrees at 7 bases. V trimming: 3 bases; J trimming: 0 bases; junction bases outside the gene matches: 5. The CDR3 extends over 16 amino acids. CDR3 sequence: CASSFSRGTSYNEQFF. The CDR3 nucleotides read TGTGCCAGCAGTTTTTCGCGGGGGACCTCCTACAATGAGCAGTTCTTC.

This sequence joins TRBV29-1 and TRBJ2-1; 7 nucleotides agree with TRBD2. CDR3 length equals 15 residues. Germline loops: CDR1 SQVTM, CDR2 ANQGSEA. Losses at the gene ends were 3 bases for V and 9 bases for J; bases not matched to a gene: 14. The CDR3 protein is CSVEGGRKRNGEQFF. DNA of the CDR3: TGCAGCGTTGAGGGGGGGAGGAAAAGGAACGGTGAGCAGTTCTTC.

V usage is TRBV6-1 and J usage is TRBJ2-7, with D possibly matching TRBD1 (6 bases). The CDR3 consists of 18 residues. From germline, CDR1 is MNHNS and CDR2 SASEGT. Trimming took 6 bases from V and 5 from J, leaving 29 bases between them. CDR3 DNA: TGTGCCAGCAGGGGGACATATCAATTCGTTCGGGCGGGCGACGAGCAGTACTTC. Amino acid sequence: CASRGTYQFVRAGDEQYF.

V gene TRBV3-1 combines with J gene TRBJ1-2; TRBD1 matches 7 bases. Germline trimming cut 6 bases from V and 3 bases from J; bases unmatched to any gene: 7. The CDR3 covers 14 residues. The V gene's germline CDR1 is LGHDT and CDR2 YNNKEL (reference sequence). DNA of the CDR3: TGTGCCAGCAGGGCGACAGGGACCGACTATGGCTACACCTTC. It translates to CASRATGTDYGYTF. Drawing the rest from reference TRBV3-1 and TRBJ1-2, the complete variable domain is DTAVSQTPKYLVTQMGNDKSIKCEQNLGHDTMYWYKQDSKKFLKIMFSYNNKELIINETVPNRFSPKSPDKAHLNLHINSLELGDSAVYFCASRATGTDYGYTFGSGTRLTVV.

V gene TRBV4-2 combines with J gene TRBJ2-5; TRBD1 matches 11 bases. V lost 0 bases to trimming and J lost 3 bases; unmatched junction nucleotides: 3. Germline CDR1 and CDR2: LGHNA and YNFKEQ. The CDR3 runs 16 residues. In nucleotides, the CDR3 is TGTGCCAGCAGCCAAGAGGGGGGACAGGGGGAAGAGACCCAGTACTTC. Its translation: CASSQEGGQGEETQYF.

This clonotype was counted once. The CDR3 region has the DNA TGTGCCAGCAGCTTTGGGGCAGCTCCTAACTATGGCTACACCTTC. Protein sequence: CASSFGAAPNYGYTF. The rearrangement joins TRBV7-9 to TRBJ1-2, with TRBD1 as a possible D gene (5 bases). The germline V gene has CDR1 SEHNR and CDR2 FQNEAQ (reference sequence). The CDR3 extends over 15 amino acids. Trimming shortened V by 3 bases and J by 0 bases, and 11 bases separated the two germline ends.

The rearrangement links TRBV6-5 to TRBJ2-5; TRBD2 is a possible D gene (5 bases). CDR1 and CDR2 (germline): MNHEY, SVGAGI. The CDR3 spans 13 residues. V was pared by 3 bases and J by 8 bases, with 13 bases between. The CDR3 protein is CASSYLLRGTQYF. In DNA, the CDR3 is TGTGCCAGCAGTTATCTGCTACGGGGTACCCAGTACTTC.

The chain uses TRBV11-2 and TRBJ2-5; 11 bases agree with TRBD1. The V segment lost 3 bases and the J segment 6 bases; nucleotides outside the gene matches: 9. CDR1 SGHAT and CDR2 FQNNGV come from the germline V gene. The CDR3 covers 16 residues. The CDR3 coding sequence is TGTGCCAGCAGCTTCTTATCGGGACAGGGGGGAAAGACCCAGTACTTC. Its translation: CASSFLSGQGGKTQYF.

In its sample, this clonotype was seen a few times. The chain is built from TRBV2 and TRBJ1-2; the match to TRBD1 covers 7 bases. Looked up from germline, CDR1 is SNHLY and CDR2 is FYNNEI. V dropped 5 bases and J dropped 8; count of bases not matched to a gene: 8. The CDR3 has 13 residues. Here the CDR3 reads CASSPGQARGYTF. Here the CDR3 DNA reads TGTGCCAGCAGTCCCGGACAGGCACGAGGCTACACCTTC. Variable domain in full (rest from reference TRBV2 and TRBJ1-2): EPEVTQTPSHQVTQMGQEVILRCVPISNHLYFYWYRQILGQKVEFLVSFYNNEISEKSEIFDDQFSVERPDGSNFTLKIRSTKLEDSAMYFCASSPGQARGYTFGSGTRLTVV.

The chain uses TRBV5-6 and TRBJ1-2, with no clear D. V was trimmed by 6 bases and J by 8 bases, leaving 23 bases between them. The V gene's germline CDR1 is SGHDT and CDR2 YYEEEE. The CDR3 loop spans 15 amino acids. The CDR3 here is CASTHGADATGGYTF. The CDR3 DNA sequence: TGTGCCAGCACCCACGGTGCCGACGCTACGGGAGGCTACACCTTC.

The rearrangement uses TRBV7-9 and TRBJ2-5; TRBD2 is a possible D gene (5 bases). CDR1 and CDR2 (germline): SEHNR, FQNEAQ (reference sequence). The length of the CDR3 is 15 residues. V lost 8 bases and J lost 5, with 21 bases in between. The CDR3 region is CASCPDSLGKETQYF. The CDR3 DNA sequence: TGTGCCAGCTGCCCGGACTCGCTGGGGAAGGAGACCCAGTACTTC. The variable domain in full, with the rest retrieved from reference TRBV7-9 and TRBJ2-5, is DTGVSQNPRHKITKRGQNVTFRCDPISEHNRLYWYRQTLGQGPEFLTYFQNEAQLEKSRLLSDRFSAERPKGSFSTLEIQRTEQGDSAMYLCASCPDSLGKETQYFGPGTRLLVL.